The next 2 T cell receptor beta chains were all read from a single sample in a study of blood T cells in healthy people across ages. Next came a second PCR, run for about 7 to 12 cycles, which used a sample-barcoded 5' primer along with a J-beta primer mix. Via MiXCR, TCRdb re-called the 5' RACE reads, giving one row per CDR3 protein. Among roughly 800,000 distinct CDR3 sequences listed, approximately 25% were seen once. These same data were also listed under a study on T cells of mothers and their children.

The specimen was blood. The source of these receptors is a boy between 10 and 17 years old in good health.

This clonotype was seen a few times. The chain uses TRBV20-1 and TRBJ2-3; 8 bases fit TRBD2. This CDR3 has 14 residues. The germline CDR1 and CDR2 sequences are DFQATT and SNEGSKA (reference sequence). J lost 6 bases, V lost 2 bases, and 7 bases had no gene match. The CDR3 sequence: CSARLPAGVDTQYF. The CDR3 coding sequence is TGCAGTGCTAGATTGCCAGCGGGGGTGGATACGCAGTATTTT.

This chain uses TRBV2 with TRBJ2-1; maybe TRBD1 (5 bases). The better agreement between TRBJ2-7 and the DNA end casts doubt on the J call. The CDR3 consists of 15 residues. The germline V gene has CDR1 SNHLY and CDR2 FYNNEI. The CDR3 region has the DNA TGTGCCAGCAGAGGGGAAGGGCTACCCTCCTACGAGCAGTACTTC. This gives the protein CASRGEGLPSYEQYF.